The present T cell receptor (beta chain) was sequenced within a study of OX40 agonist ivuxolimab in advanced cancers. Looking at the study overall: From about 23 to 85 years was the age range, with a mean of about 56 years, and roughly 83% were male. General observations from the study: At 0.1-3.0 mg/kg, partial responders had clonal expansion among the lowest observed. A proportion of nonresponders additionally exhibited low normalized T-cell clonal expansion. Relative to CD4+, CD8+ T cells held more expanded clones on average.

This CDR3 is 14 amino acids long. Germline-derived CDR1 and CDR2 are SGHDT and YYEEEE. V shed 4 bases and J shed 7 bases, with 12 bases lying between them. As regards this clone: Antigen unknown.

Some clones are missing from TCRdb's copy, which holds only in-frame ones; the method was immunoSEQ multiplex PCR. The table lists about 68,000 clones, about 84% of them singletons. Sequencing used CD4+ or CD8+ T cells sorted from blood, obtained in a trial of the OX40 agonist ivuxolimab. The TCR sequence derives from an adult with an advanced solid tumor such as melanoma, head and neck, liver or kidney cancer. The rearrangement joins TRBV5-6 to TRBJ1-6; D possibly corresponds to TRBD1 (5 bases). The CDR3 sequence is CASSLRDGNSPLHF. The CDR3 DNA is TGTGCCAGCAGCCTGAGGGACGGAAATTCACCCCTCCACTTT.